Sequencing of this T cell receptor beta chain was carried out in a study of siplizumab effects on memory and regulatory T cells. Concerning this clone: What it binds is not known.

V was clipped by 4 bases and J by 6 bases; unmatched bases: 10. Germline-derived CDR1 and CDR2 are SGHDN and FVKESK. This CDR3 region has 15 residues. Profiling relied on immunoSEQ multiplex PCR, and the TCRdb table lists in-frame clones only, not all of them. This table has about 91,000 clones, over 85% appearing once. Study conclusions and caveats: Siplizumab brought about a significant reduction in alloreactive sequences traceable to unstimulated CD4+ memory cells. Of the alloreactive clones, only a minor fraction mapped to unstimulated subsets. Major contributors to the alloresponse seemed to be naive T cells, which also appeared more diverse than memory cells.

Sequencing used CD8+ T cells sorted from blood. This clonotype originated in a human donor in good health. The chain joins TRBV14 to TRBJ2-7, with 9 positions matching TRBD1. The CDR3 nucleotides are TGTGCCAGCAGCCGCCCAGGGACAGGGAAAGGCGAGCAGTACTTC. It is translated as CASSRPGTGKGEQYF. Drawing the rest from reference TRBV14 and TRBJ2-7, the complete variable domain is EAGVTQFPSHSVIEKGQTVTLRCDPISGHDNLYWYRRVMGKEIKFLLHFVKESKQDESGMPNNRFLAERTGGTYSTLKVQPAELEDSGVYFCASSRPGTGKGEQYFGPGTRLTVT.